This TCR beta chain was recorded in a study of vaccination and CD4 T cells after COVID-19. Overall study context: The convalescents comprised six males and four females, two of them Hispanic. A CEFX pool, an HIV-1 Nef pool, or else no peptide went into the control cultures. Whole-study results and caveats: SARS-CoV-2-reactive clonotypes showed a nonsignificant median rise from roughly 21 to 40.

Germline lookup yields CDR1 SGHDT and CDR2 YYEEEE. The CDR3 loop spans 14 amino acids. Trimming stripped 4 bases from V and 3 bases from J, with 13 bases between. Treatment indicated: approximately nine-day PBMC culture with coronavirus spike peptide pools or control peptides (ViraFEST assay). Positive PCR dates spanned March to December 2020, predating US Alpha, Beta and Delta variants. At the Johns Hopkins FTIC core, DNA taken from cultured CD4+ T cells was sequenced by way of the Oncomine TCR Beta short-read assay. Each CDR3 protein is one row after TCRdb ran MiXCR on the PCR reads. The sample records tens of thousands of distinct CDR3 sequences, about 33% being singletons. Turning to this clonotype: No antigen is known for it.

The chain has TRBV5-6 and TRBJ1-2; maybe TRBD1 (6 bases). This clonotype was sampled from a human donor with COVID-19. Material: cultured CD4+ T cells from blood. The CDR3 DNA follows: TGTGCCAGCAGCCCGCCGGCAGGGGACTATGGCTACACCTTC. Amino acid sequence: CASSPPAGDYGYTF. Full variable domain (rest looked up from reference TRBV5-6 and TRBJ1-2): DAGVTQSPTHLIKTRGQQVTLRCSPKSGHDTVSWYQQALGQGPQFIFQYYEEEERQRGNFPDRFSGHQFPNYSSELNVNALLLGDSALYLCASSPPAGDYGYTFGSGTRLTVV.